This record covers a single TCR beta chain. The data were produced by immunoSEQ multiplex PCR, yet TCRdb's version contains in-frame clones alone and is incomplete. Of 200,000 or so clones in the sample, more than 80% were seen once. This CDR3 contains 17 residues. Unmatched junction bases numbered 10, after V lost 1 base and J lost 3 bases. This sample is part of a study of blood T cell repertoires in COVID-19. Seattle patients were enrolled while actively infected and followed longitudinally. The receptor was isolated from a man younger than 40 with COVID-19, enrolled during active disease. Material: peripheral blood. The rearrangement links TRBV23-1 to TRBJ2-7; 9 bases line up with TRBD1. TRBV23-1 qualifies as an ORF whose function is uncertain. The CDR3 here is CASSQYRDRAPYYEQYF. CDR3 in DNA: TGCGCCAGCAGTCAATACCGGGACAGGGCCCCCTACTACGAGCAGTACTTC.